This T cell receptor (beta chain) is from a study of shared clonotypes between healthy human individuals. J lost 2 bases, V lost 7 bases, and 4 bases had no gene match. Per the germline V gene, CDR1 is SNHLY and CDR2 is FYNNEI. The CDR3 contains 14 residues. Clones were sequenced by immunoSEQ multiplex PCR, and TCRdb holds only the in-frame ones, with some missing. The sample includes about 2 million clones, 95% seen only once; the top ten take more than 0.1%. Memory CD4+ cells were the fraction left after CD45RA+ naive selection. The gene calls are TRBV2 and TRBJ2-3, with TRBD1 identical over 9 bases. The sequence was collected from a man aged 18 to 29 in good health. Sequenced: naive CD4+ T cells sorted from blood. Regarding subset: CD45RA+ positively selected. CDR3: CASKRDRATDTQYF. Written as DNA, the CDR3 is TGTGCCAGCAAACGGGACAGGGCCACAGATACGCAGTATTTT.